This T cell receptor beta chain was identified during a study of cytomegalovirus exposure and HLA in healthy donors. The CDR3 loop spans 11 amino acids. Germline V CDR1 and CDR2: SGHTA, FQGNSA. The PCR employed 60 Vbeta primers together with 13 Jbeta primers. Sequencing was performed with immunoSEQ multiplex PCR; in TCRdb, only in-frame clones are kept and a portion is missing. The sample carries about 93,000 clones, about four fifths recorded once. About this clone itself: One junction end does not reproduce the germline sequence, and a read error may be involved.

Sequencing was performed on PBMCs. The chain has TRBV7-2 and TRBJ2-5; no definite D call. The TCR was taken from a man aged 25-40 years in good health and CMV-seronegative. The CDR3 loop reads CASSLRLWPHF. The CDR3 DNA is TGTGCCAGCAGCCTTCGTCTCTGGCCCCACTTC.